This T cell receptor beta chain was profiled in a study of radiation and T cells in renal cell carcinoma. Study-level results: Top tumor clonotypes rose in blood 2 weeks post-radiation, then contracted.

As for time point: baseline pretreatment blood. Treatment defined: 15 Gy SBRT to primary tumor, nephrectomy 4 weeks later. The patient's renal cell carcinoma had clear cell pathology. Generated by immunoSEQ multiplex PCR, the TCRdb table keeps only in-frame clones and is missing some. Seen here are some 150,000 clones, 88% observed once, and the top ten hold 12%. V was clipped by 4 bases and J by 10 bases; unmatched bases: 14. The CDR3 spans 16 residues. Per germline, CDR1 SGHRS and CDR2 YFSETQ. Comment on this clone: Antigen specificity is unknown.

Here the sequenced sample was blood, taken from a patient whose treatment included radiotherapy and nephrectomy. V usage is TRBV5-1 and J usage is TRBJ2-1; the match to TRBD2 covers 10 bases. The receptor comes from a woman between 50 and 59 years old with renal cell carcinoma. CDR3 sequence reads: CASSPSGGGNLDEQFF. The CDR3 DNA sequence: TGCGCCAGCAGCCCCAGCGGGGGGGGCAACCTTGACGAGCAGTTCTTC.